Listed below are T cell receptor beta chains from one sample, sequenced in a study of blood T cell repertoires in COVID-19. TCRdb keeps only in-frame clones here, not all; method: immunoSEQ multiplex PCR. The sample comprises approximately 210,000 clones, roughly 83% of which are singletons, and 2.6% rests with the top ten. Sequencing used peripheral blood. The receptors come from a woman in her 70s with active or convalescent COVID-19. The CDR3 runs from the conserved cysteine through the conserved F or W. A D gene is named only where the DNA matches it firmly. The size field is filled for only some rows; it gives once, few, many or a size class.

v_call	clone_size	j_call	d_call	cdr3_nt	cdr3_aa
TRBV6-5	NA	TRBJ2-1	NA	TGTGCCAGCAGTCCTCGACAGGAAAGATATGAGCAGTTCTTC	CASSPRQERYEQFF
TRBV18	NA	TRBJ2-7	TRBD1	TGTGCCAGCTCACCCCCGGGACAGGCCTACGAGCAGTACTTC	CASSPPGQAYEQYF
TRBV4-2	NA	TRBJ2-2	NA	TGTGCCAGCAGCCAGGGGTTAGTGGGGGGGCCGAACACCGGGGAGCTGTTTTTT	CASSQGLVGGPNTGELFF
TRBV5-1	NA	TRBJ2-2	TRBD2	TGCGCCACCGGGACTAGTCCGACCGGGGAGCTGTTTTTT	CATGTSPTGELFF
TRBV2	NA	TRBJ1-4	NA	TGTGCCAGCAGTGAATTTGGCGGTAGTAATGAAAAACTGTTTTTT	CASSEFGGSNEKLFF
TRBV7-9	NA	TRBJ2-1	TRBD2	TGTGCCAGCAGCGCACTAGCGGGAAACCACAATGAGCAGTTCTTC	CASSALAGNHNEQFF
TRBV5-6	NA	TRBJ1-2	NA	TGTGCCAGCAGCCCCGGGTCCCCATATTTCTATGGCTACACCTTC	CASSPGSPYFYGYTF
TRBV6-1	NA	TRBJ1-2	TRBD1	TGTGCCAGCAGTGATGCCTGGACAGGGAGAGGCTACACCTTC	CASSDAWTGRGYTF
TRBV5-1	NA	TRBJ1-6	NA	TGCGCCAGCAGCCGCATAGACCAGGGCCTAGGTTCACCCCTCCACTTT	CASSRIDQGLGSPLHF
TRBV28	NA	TRBJ2-1	NA	TGTGCCAGCAGGGGGACTGAAGCCCTCTCCTACAATGAGCAGTTCTTC	CASRGTEALSYNEQFF
TRBV6-5	many	TRBJ1-5	TRBD1	TGTGCCAGCAGCGATCAGGGGGATCAGCCCCAGCATTTT	CASSDQGDQPQHF
TRBV28	NA	TRBJ2-1	TRBD2	TGTGCCAGCACCCCTAGCGGGAGATGGGGGAATGAGCAGTTCTTC	CASTPSGRWGNEQFF
TRBV7-7	NA	TRBJ2-1	NA	TGTGCTAGCAGTCGACTGGGGCCAGGGGCGATGGTCAACAATGAGCAGTTCTTC	CASSRLGPGAMVNNEQFF
TRBV28	NA	TRBJ1-1	TRBD1	TGTGCCAGCTACAGGGGTGTGAACACTGAAGCTTTCTTT	CASYRGVNTEAFF
TRBV2	NA	TRBJ2-5	NA	TGTGCCAGCAAAATCGGCCAGGAAGAGACCCAGTACTTC	CASKIGQEETQYF
TRBV5-4	NA	TRBJ2-7	TRBD1	TGTGCCAGCCAAGACAGGGTATCCTACGAGCAGTACTTC	CASQDRVSYEQYF
TRBV27	few	TRBJ1-4	TRBD1	TGTGCCAGCAGCTCCGAGGGACAGCACAATGAAAAACTGTTTTTT	CASSSEGQHNEKLFF
TRBV7-9	NA	TRBJ2-2	NA	TGTGCCAGCAGCCACTCGGAGACCGGGGAGCTGTTTTTT	CASSHSETGELFF
TRBV18	NA	TRBJ1-5	NA	TGTGCCAGCTCACCCACGAGGTCGAATCAGCCCCAGCATTTT	CASSPTRSNQPQHF
TRBV2	NA	TRBJ2-1	NA	TGTGCCAGCAGTGACACGGCAGGGGAGACCTACAATGAGCAGTTCTTC	CASSDTAGETYNEQFF
TRBV27	NA	TRBJ2-5	TRBD2	TGTGCCAGCAGTTTTGTTAGCGGGGGGGAGACCCAGTACTTC	CASSFVSGGETQYF
TRBV5-1	NA	TRBJ2-3	TRBD2	TGCGCCAGCAGCTTGAAAGCTAGCGGGGGAGGAGATACGCAGTATTTT	CASSLKASGGGDTQYF
TRBV29-1	NA	TRBJ1-4	NA	TGCAGCGTTGCACAGGGAGCCGAAAAACTGTTTTTT	CSVAQGAEKLFF
TRBV7-6	NA	TRBJ1-3	TRBD1	TGTGCCAGCAGCCCTCGAGCCGGGACAGGGGGCTTAAGGCCTGGAAACACCATATATTTT	CASSPRAGTGGLRPGNTIYF
TRBV10-2	NA	TRBJ2-7	NA	TGCGCCAGCGGCCCGGGGGGCGCTCATTCCCTTTCTTACGAGCAGTACTTC	CASGPGGAHSLSYEQYF
TRBV5-1	NA	TRBJ2-5	TRBD2	TGCGCCAGCAGCCCCCCTAGCGGGGGCCAAGAGACCCAGTACTTC	CASSPPSGGQETQYF
TRBV5-1	NA	TRBJ1-1	TRBD1	TGCGCCAGCAGCGGACAGGGTTGGGACACTGAAGCTTTCTTT	CASSGQGWDTEAFF
TRBV28	NA	TRBJ2-5	NA	TGTGCCAGCATTAAGCAAAACCAAGAGACCCAGTACTTC	CASIKQNQETQYF
TRBV15	NA	TRBJ2-1	TRBD2	TGTGCCACCAGCAGAGAGGCCGGGACTAGCGGCAACAATGAGCAGTTCTTC	CATSREAGTSGNNEQFF
TRBV3-1/TRBV3-2	NA	TRBJ1-4	NA	TGTGCCAGCAGCCTACTCAATGTTAATGAAAAACTGTTTTTT	CASSLLNVNEKLFF
TRBV14	NA	TRBJ2-7	TRBD2	TGTGCCAGCAGCCCCAACCGGGGGGCCTACGAGCAGTACTTC	CASSPNRGAYEQYF
TRBV27	once	TRBJ1-2	TRBD1	TGTGCCAGCAGTCCCTGGGACAGGGAGGTCCTTGGCTACACCTTC	CASSPWDREVLGYTF
TRBV3-1/TRBV3-2	NA	TRBJ2-7	TRBD2	TGTGCCAGCAGCTTTAAGGGACTAGCGGAATCCTACGAGCAGTACTTC	CASSFKGLAESYEQYF
TRBV4-1	few	TRBJ1-5	NA	TGCGCCAGCAGCCAAGGGTCGTCCTACGGGACAAGCAATCAGCCCCAGCATTTT	CASSQGSSYGTSNQPQHF
TRBV29-1	NA	TRBJ2-1	NA	TGCAGTGAGGGCAGGGGGGGTGAGCAGTTCTTC	CSEGRGGEQFF
TRBV11-2	NA	TRBJ2-7	NA	TGTGCCAGCAGTTTCGCGGCCCCGGGCGAGCAGTACTTC	CASSFAAPGEQYF
TRBV2	NA	TRBJ2-3	NA	TGTGCCAGCTTTGCGGGGACGCGCGGAGATACGCAGTATTTT	CASFAGTRGDTQYF
TRBV5-4	NA	TRBJ2-7	TRBD1	TGTGCCAGCAGCATCGCCGACAGGGCAATGCGCGAGCAGTACTTC	CASSIADRAMREQYF
TRBV3-1/TRBV3-2	few	TRBJ2-5	TRBD2	TGTGCCAGCAGCCGAGGACTAGCGGGGGCCCAAGGGGAGACCCAGTACTTC	CASSRGLAGAQGETQYF
TRBV9	NA	TRBJ1-4	NA	TGTGCCAGCAGCGTAGGAGAGGGGGTCTTTGAAAAACTGTTTTTT	CASSVGEGVFEKLFF